The T cell receptor beta chain under discussion was sequenced for a study of neurological immune-mediated disorders. Trimming took off 4 bases at V and 0 bases at J, with 12 bases between the two ends. The germline V gene has CDR1 SGHRS and CDR2 YFSETQ. The CDR3 consists of 15 residues. General observations from the study: TCR clonal expansion peaked in HTLV-1-associated myelopathy patients and was lowest in multiple sclerosis patients.

The method for making cDNA was 5'RACE, and it used 10-nucleotide random UMIs. From 15-18 subjects, every sequencing run obtained over 190 million TCR-beta sequences. TCRdb passed the 5' RACE reads through MiXCR, listing each CDR3 protein once. The sample has fewer than 25,000 distinct CDR3 sequences, about an eighth seen once. This clonotype was recorded at least ten times. Its antigen is undetermined. The sequence derives from a woman aged 55-70 years with HTLV-1-associated myelopathy (HAM/TSP). The sample was PBMCs. The rearrangement joins TRBV5-1 to TRBJ2-3, with D unresolved. This chain's CDR3 is CASSADGSSTDTQYF. The CDR3 nucleotides read TGCGCCAGCAGCGCAGACGGTTCTAGCACAGATACGCAGTATTTT.